The 21 T cell receptor beta chains in this list originate from one sample, sequenced in a study of T cells in localized non-small cell lung cancer. TCRdb keeps only in-frame clones here, not all; method: immunoSEQ multiplex PCR. The sample contains approximately 28,000 clones, about four fifths of which appear only once. Sequenced here: peripheral blood mononuclear cells, sampled before any cancer treatment. These receptors all stem from a man aged 35 to 70 with stage III lung adenocarcinoma.

V and J are TRBV28 and TRBJ2-1; no definite D call. V shed 3 bases and J shed 9 bases, with 6 bases lying between them. Germline values: CDR1 MDHEN, CDR2 SYDVKM. This CDR3 is built from 11 residues. CDR3 DNA: TGTGCCAGCAGTTTTTTTAGTGAGCAGTTCTTC. It translates to CASSFFSEQFF.

This chain links TRBV7-9 with TRBJ2-7; possible D gene TRBD2, 5 bases. This CDR3 contains 12 residues. V was shortened by 3 bases and J by 6 bases, with 9 bases between the two germline ends. CDR1 and CDR2 from the germline V gene are SEHNR and FQNEAQ (reference sequence). The CDR3 nucleotides are TGTGCCAGCAGCTTCGGAGCGGCCGAGCAGTACGTC. Amino acid sequence: CASSFGAAEQYV.

The chain uses TRBV5-1 and TRBJ1-2, with 7 bases identical to TRBD1. CDR1 and CDR2 from the germline V gene are SGHRS and YFSETQ. The ends lost 0 bases at V and 6 bases at J; junction bases unmatched: 14. This CDR3 comprises 17 residues. For the CDR3, the DNA is TGCGCCAGCAGCTTGGTCGCGGGAGTACAGGGGAACAATGGCTACACCTTC. Translating it yields CASSLVAGVQGNNGYTF.

The rearrangement uses TRBV2 and TRBJ1-5; a possible D gene is TRBD1 (5 bases). V was clipped by 7 bases and J by 3 bases, with 10 bases between them. The germline gives CDR1 SNHLY, CDR2 FYNNEI. The CDR3 runs 13 residues. In DNA form, the CDR3 reads TGTGCCAGCATGGTACAGGACAATCAGCCCCAGCATTTT. Amino acid sequence: CASMVQDNQPQHF. Supplemented by reference TRBV2 and TRBJ1-5, the full variable domain reads EPEVTQTPSHQVTQMGQEVILRCVPISNHLYFYWYRQILGQKVEFLVSFYNNEISEKSEIFDDQFSVERPDGSNFTLKIRSTKLEDSAMYFCASMVQDNQPQHFGDGTRLSIL.

This clone was seen once. This chain joins TRBV30 and TRBJ2-3; no firm D call. In germline, CDR1 is GTSNPN, CDR2 SVGIG (reference sequence). The CDR3 length is 11 residues. V was pared by 6 bases and J by 5 bases, with 9 bases between. CDR3 DNA: TGTGCCTGCAGGATCCAAGATACGCAGTATTTT. It encodes CACRIQDTQYF.

CDR3 residues: CASSRGTSYGYTF. The CDR3 DNA reads as TGTGCCAGCAGCCGGGGGACAAGCTATGGCTACACCTTC. The chain couples TRBV5-4 to TRBJ1-2; tentatively, D is TRBD1 (6 bases). The CDR3 is 13 residues long. Germline loops: CDR1 SGHNT, CDR2 YYREEE (reference sequence). V was shortened by 4 bases and J by 4 bases, with 11 bases between the two germline ends.

The chain has TRBV19 and TRBJ2-5; TRBD1 might be the D (7 bases). Deletions cut 5 bases from V and 7 bases from J, with 17 bases between. The CDR3 runs to 14 residues. Germline assignment: CDR1 LNHDA and CDR2 SQIVND (reference sequence). CDR3 region: CASSPAGGMRTQYF. For the CDR3, the DNA is TGTGCCAGTAGTCCCGCAGGGGGGATGAGGACCCAGTACTTC.

The chain recombines TRBV5-1 with TRBJ2-5, with a possible D match to TRBD2 (6 bases). V was trimmed by 1 base and J by 4 bases, leaving 11 bases between them. The CDR3 extends over 14 amino acids. Germline CDR1 is SGHRS and CDR2 is YFSETQ. This CDR3 reads CASSLRLGGETQYF. DNA of the CDR3: TGCGCCAGCAGCTTGCGTCTGGGAGGAGAGACCCAGTACTTC.

V usage is TRBV6-5 and J usage is TRBJ2-5; D gene unclear. The V and J ends lost 6 bases and 5 bases respectively, with 16 bases between them. The germline V gene encodes CDR1 MNHEY and CDR2 SVGAGI. The CDR3 sequence is 14 residues long. CDR3 loop: CASSLLSTGETQYF. The CDR3 DNA reads TGTGCCAGCAGCTTGTTGAGCACTGGGGAGACCCAGTACTTC.

V usage is TRBV19 and J usage is TRBJ2-1; TRBD2 matches at 8 bases. The J segment lost 12 bases and the V segment lost 3 bases, leaving 13 bases of the junction unmatched. There are 15 residues in the CDR3. CDR1 is LNHDA and CDR2 is SQIVND in the germline V gene (reference sequence). CDR3 residues: CASSILTSVTVVQFF. CDR3 nucleotides: TGTGCCAGTAGTATTTTGACTAGCGTAACGGTGGTGCAGTTCTTC.

This chain links TRBV21-1 with TRBJ2-3. TRBV21-1 is a pseudogene segment. There are 14 residues in the CDR3. The CDR3 here is CASGRGGTADTQYF. Written as DNA, the CDR3 is TGTGCCAGCGGGCGTGGGGGAACTGCAGATACGCAGTATTTT.

The V gene is TRBV5-4, the J gene TRBJ2-1; D possibly corresponds to TRBD2 (6 bases). CDR3 size: 14 residues. The V gene's germline CDR1 is SGHNT and CDR2 YYREEE (reference sequence). Trimming shortened V by 2 bases and J by 5 bases, and 11 bases separated the two germline ends. The CDR3 here is CASSFGGKNNEQFF. The CDR3 DNA reads TGTGCCAGCAGCTTCGGCGGGAAGAACAATGAGCAGTTCTTC.

V gene TRBV28 combines with J gene TRBJ2-2; TRBD1 aligns across 10 bases. J gave up 5 bases and V 4 bases, and 4 bases lay outside the gene matches. CDR1 and CDR2 from the germline V gene are MDHEN and SYDVKM. The CDR3 extends over 15 amino acids. The CDR3 region is CASSSGGQGTGELFF. CDR3 DNA sequence: TGTGCCAGCAGTTCGGGGGGACAGGGGACCGGGGAGCTGTTTTTT.

The chain joins TRBV5-1 to TRBJ2-2; 10 bases fit TRBD2. The V gene end was trimmed by 4 bases and the J gene end by 12 bases; junction bases not matched to a gene: 21. CDR1 is SGHRS and CDR2 is YFSETQ in the germline V gene. The CDR3 is 18 residues long. DNA for the CDR3: TGCGCCAGCAGCCCGGCATTAGCGGGAGGACCACAGGCGGTAAAGCTGTTTTTT. The encoded protein is CASSPALAGGPQAVKLFF.

The chain uses TRBV19 and TRBJ2-3; D may be TRBD1 (5 bases). In germline, CDR1 is LNHDA, CDR2 SQIVND (reference sequence). Trimming took 2 bases from V and 1 from J, leaving 13 bases between them. This CDR3 has 16 amino acids. In DNA form, the CDR3 reads TGTGCCAGTAGTATAACGGCCAGGGTCGGCACAGATACGCAGTATTTT. It specifies CASSITARVGTDTQYF. Full variable domain (rest looked up from reference TRBV19 and TRBJ2-3): DGGITQSPKYLFRKEGQNVTLSCEQNLNHDAMYWYRQDPGQGLRLIYYSQIVNDFQKGDIAEGYSVSREKKESFPLTVTSAQKNPTAFYLCASSITARVGTDTQYFGPGTRLTVL.

This chain connects TRBV5-8 to TRBJ2-7, with D unresolved. CDR3 length: 8 amino acids. Between the trimmed V and J ends, which lost 5 bases and 9 bases, there was a span of 3 bases. CDR1 and CDR2 (germline): SGHTS, YDEGEE. The CDR3 DNA reads TGTGCCAGCAGTACGCAGTACGTC. This gives the protein CASSTQYV.

A single count supports this clone. This chain joins TRBV2 and TRBJ2-6, with D unresolved. The length of the CDR3 is 12 residues. With 10 bases removed from V and 0 bases from J, the gap between germline ends came to 4 bases. CDR1 and CDR2 (germline): SNHLY, FYNNEI. This chain's CDR3 is CAIYSGANVLTF. The DNA for the CDR3 is TGTGCCATCTACTCTGGGGCCAACGTCCTGACTTTC.

This chain connects TRBV29-1 to TRBJ2-2; D call uncertain. V shed 8 bases and J shed 1 base, with 11 bases lying between them. CDR3 length: 13 residues. CDR1 and CDR2 (germline): SQVTM, ANQGSEA. CDR3 amino acids: CSSAEVNTGELFF. In DNA, the CDR3 is TGCAGCTCCGCCGAGGTGAACACCGGGGAGCTGTTTTTT.

The V call is TRBV10-3, the J call TRBJ2-7; D gene ambiguous. This CDR3 comprises 13 residues. The germline V and J ends were trimmed by 0 bases and 6 bases, with 9 bases remaining between them. Germline V gene data show CDR1 as ENHRY and CDR2 as SYGVKD. CDR3 sequence reads: CAISESGGREQYF. Here the CDR3 DNA reads TGTGCCATCAGTGAGTCCGGCGGCCGCGAGCAGTACTTC.

This clone occurred once. V is TRBV6-6 and J is TRBJ2-5; 11 positions agree with TRBD2. This CDR3 has 14 amino acids. Germline assignment: CDR1 MNHNY and CDR2 SVGAGI (reference sequence). The ends lost 6 bases at V and 4 bases at J; junction bases unmatched: 4. CDR3 in amino acids: CASSGLAGSETQYF. DNA of the CDR3: TGTGCCAGCAGCGGACTAGCGGGCTCAGAGACCCAGTACTTC.

The chain carries TRBV5-1 and TRBJ2-5; a weak D match, TRBD2 (6 bases). V shed 6 bases and J shed 5 bases, with 17 bases lying between them. The CDR3 consists of 14 residues. The germline V gene has CDR1 SGHRS and CDR2 YFSETQ. CDR3 coding DNA: TGCGCCAGCAAACCCCAATGGGGGGAGGAGACCCAGTACTTC. Amino acids: CASKPQWGEETQYF.